The 32 T cell receptor beta chains below all came from one sample that was sequenced in a study of cytomegalovirus exposure and HLA in healthy donors. The PCR ran on 60 Vbeta and 13 Jbeta primers. Clones were sequenced by immunoSEQ multiplex PCR, and TCRdb holds only the in-frame ones, with some missing. Among 150,000 to 200,000 clones listed, roughly 77% were seen once. The specimen sequenced was PBMCs. The receptors derive from a woman in her forties or fifties in good health and CMV-seronegative.

Turning to this clone: A read error may produce the germline difference seen at one junction end. The chain combines TRBV7-7 with TRBJ2-6; D is uncertain. Germline CDR1 SSHAT, CDR2 FNYEAQ (reference sequence). CDR3 length: 16 residues. Written as DNA, the CDR3 is TGTGCTAGCAGCTTAGGAACTGGTCCTGGGGCCAACGTCCTGACTTTC. Translating gives CASSLGTGPGANVLTF.

The rearrangement links TRBV2 to TRBJ1-5, with D hard to call. V shed 2 bases and J shed 4 bases, with 18 bases lying between them. Germline V gene sequence: CDR1 SNHLY, CDR2 FYNNEI. This CDR3 contains 17 residues. DNA for the CDR3: TGTGCCAGCAGTGAATCGGCAGTGGGAGGGATAAATCAGCCCCAGCATTTT. It specifies CASSESAVGGINQPQHF.

This sequence joins TRBV4-2 and TRBJ2-7; TRBD1 is a possible D gene (6 bases). Between the trimmed V and J ends, which lost 3 bases and 0 bases, there was a span of 15 bases. This CDR3 is built from 16 residues. Germline V gene sequence: CDR1 LGHNA, CDR2 YNFKEQ. In DNA, the CDR3 is TGTGCCAGCAGCCAGCGCGTACAGGGTAACTCCTACGAGCAGTACTTC. Translation: CASSQRVQGNSYEQYF.

In regard to this clone: At one boundary the junction diverges from the germline segment, which might be a read error. The gene calls are TRBV7-9 and TRBJ2-7, with 8 bases fitting TRBD2. The CDR3 has 13 amino acids. CDR1 is SEHNR, CDR2 FQNEAQ, per germline (reference sequence). The DNA of the CDR3 is TGTGCCAGCCTGCGCGCGGGAGGTTGGGAGCAGTGCTTC. Protein: CASLRAGGWEQCF.

This chain connects TRBV4-3 to TRBJ1-2, with 8 bases that match TRBD1. The germline CDR1 and CDR2 sequences are LGHNA and YSLEER. V trimming: 2 bases; J trimming: 6 bases; junction bases outside the gene matches: 8. The CDR3 is 15 residues long. CDR3 in amino acids: CASSQYWDRTDGYTF. CDR3 nucleotides: TGCGCCAGCAGCCAATACTGGGACAGGACGGATGGCTACACCTTC.

This chain connects TRBV28 to TRBJ1-2; D is unresolved. V gave up 1 base and J gave up 2 bases, with 20 bases separating them. CDR1 MDHEN and CDR2 SYDVKM come from the germline V gene. The CDR3 is 18 amino acids. DNA of the CDR3: TGTGCCAGCAGTTTATTCCCAGTGGCTGGGCGGGCGAACTATGGCTACACCTTC. Its translation is CASSLFPVAGRANYGYTF.

The genes are TRBV14 and TRBJ1-1; 11 positions agree with TRBD1. CDR1 SGHDN and CDR2 FVKESK come from the germline V gene. The CDR3 spans 18 residues. With V trimmed by 1 base and J by 5 bases, 12 bases remained unmatched. The CDR3 bases are TGTGCCAGCAGCCAAGGAAGTAGAGGACAGGGGGCAAGAACTGAAGCTTTCTTT. This sequence encodes CASSQGSRGQGARTEAFF.

The gene calls are TRBV7-3 and TRBJ1-1; 7 bases are a match to TRBD1. V dropped 0 bases and J dropped 4; count of bases not matched to a gene: 5. CDR1 SGHTA and CDR2 FQGTGA come from the germline V gene. The CDR3 extends over 15 amino acids. In DNA form, the CDR3 reads TGTGCCAGCAGCTTAACGATTGACAGGGCCACTGAAGCTTTCTTT. Translated: CASSLTIDRATEAFF.

This rearrangement joins TRBV6-5 to TRBJ1-1; D perhaps matches TRBD1 (5 bases). This CDR3 spans 14 amino acids. Trimming shortened V by 2 bases and J by 2 bases, and 9 bases separated the two germline ends. In germline, CDR1 is MNHEY, CDR2 SVGAGI. The CDR3 DNA follows: TGTGCCAGCAGTTACGACAGACTTAACACTGAAGCTTTCTTT. It encodes CASSYDRLNTEAFF.

The DNA for the CDR3 is TGTGCCAGCAGCTTAGCCCGGCAGGGGCATTCACCCCTCCACTTT. This translates into CASSLARQGHSPLHF. The V call is TRBV7-8, the J call TRBJ1-6; possibly TRBD1 for D (6 bases). The CDR3 length is 15 residues. Germline CDR1 and CDR2: SGHVS and FQNEAQ. With 0 bases removed from V and 8 bases from J, the gap between germline ends came to 11 bases.

The V and J genes are TRBV18 and TRBJ2-1, with 11 bases identical to TRBD2. The CDR3 length is 16 residues. CDR1 and CDR2 (germline): KGHSH, LQKENI. V lost 6 bases to trimming and J lost 6 bases; unmatched junction nucleotides: 10. The chain's CDR3 is CASSSSLAGGPNEQFF. CDR3 DNA: TGTGCCAGCTCCTCATCCTTAGCGGGAGGGCCCAATGAGCAGTTCTTC.

This clone was observed a few times. The rearrangement joins TRBV28 to TRBJ1-2, with D hard to call. V lost 2 bases and J 3 bases, leaving 7 bases between the germline ends. The CDR3 has 13 amino acids. Germline loops: CDR1 MDHEN, CDR2 SYDVKM. Here the CDR3 reads CASSLGPYYGYTF. The CDR3 DNA follows: TGTGCCAGCAGTTTAGGCCCATACTATGGCTACACCTTC.

V gene TRBV4-3 combines with J gene TRBJ1-3; D ambiguous. The CDR3 consists of 16 residues. CDR1 LGHNA and CDR2 YSLEER come from the germline V gene. V was shortened by 0 bases and J by 3 bases, with 12 bases between the two germline ends. The CDR3 region is CASSQDWAQGGNTIYF. CDR3 nucleotide sequence: TGCGCCAGCAGCCAAGATTGGGCCCAAGGTGGAAACACCATATATTTT.

The chain employs TRBV6-1 and TRBJ2-7, with 9 bases identical to TRBD2. This CDR3 has 12 residues. Germline V lookup: CDR1 MNHNS, CDR2 SASEGT. Trimming took 7 bases from V and 5 from J; bases not matched to a gene: 3. The CDR3 reads CASKLAGNEQYF. CDR3 in DNA: TGTGCCAGCAAGCTAGCGGGGAACGAGCAGTACTTC.

This clone came up once. The CDR3 protein is CASSRTDYGYTF. The CDR3 region has the DNA TGTGCCAGTAGTAGGACAGACTATGGCTACACCTTC. The V call is TRBV19, the J call TRBJ1-2; TRBD1 might be the D (6 bases). The CDR3 consists of 12 residues. Trimming stripped 4 bases from V and 3 bases from J, with 6 bases between. The germline V gene has CDR1 LNHDA and CDR2 SQIVND (reference sequence).

This chain connects TRBV19 to TRBJ1-1; possibly TRBD1 for D (6 bases). The CDR3 consists of 18 residues. From germline, CDR1 is LNHDA and CDR2 SQIVND (reference sequence). V was clipped by 9 bases and J by 2 bases, with 28 bases between them. The CDR3 DNA reads TGTGCCAGCAAAGACAGGTTCGGAGCTTCAATCTTTAACACTGAAGCTTTCTTT. This gives the protein CASKDRFGASIFNTEAFF.

The chain links TRBV19 to TRBJ1-5; TRBD1 aligns across 7 bases. In germline, CDR1 is LNHDA, CDR2 SQIVND (reference sequence). The CDR3 is made up of 18 amino acids. The J segment lost 2 bases and the V segment lost 4 bases, leaving 14 bases of the junction unmatched. The CDR3: CASSNHPGTVKGNQPQHF. The CDR3 region has the DNA TGTGCCAGTAGTAACCACCCCGGGACAGTCAAAGGCAATCAGCCCCAGCATTTT. Drawing the rest from reference TRBV19 and TRBJ1-5, the complete variable domain is DGGITQSPKYLFRKEGQNVTLSCEQNLNHDAMYWYRQDPGQGLRLIYYSQIVNDFQKGDIAEGYSVSREKKESFPLTVTSAQKNPTAFYLCASSNHPGTVKGNQPQHFGDGTRLSIL.

The chain uses TRBV11-1 and TRBJ2-7; the match to TRBD1 covers 9 bases. Germline V lookup: CDR1 SGHAT, CDR2 FQDESV (reference sequence). This CDR3 spans 12 amino acids. V was clipped by 6 bases and J by 6 bases; unmatched bases: 3. The CDR3, as DNA: TGTGCCAGCAGTTTGGACAGGGGCGAGCAGTACTTC. It specifies CASSLDRGEQYF.

This clone was picked up a small number of times. The chain's CDR3 is CATNTGHGPQPQHF. CDR3 sequence (DNA): TGTGCCACTAATACAGGGCATGGCCCTCAGCCCCAGCATTTT. J is TRBJ1-5 and V is TRBV6-1; a weak D match, TRBD1 (6 bases). Germline CDR1 and CDR2: MNHNS and SASEGT. The V end was cut by 10 bases, the J end by 6 bases, with 19 bases between. The CDR3 loop spans 14 amino acids.

This chain links TRBV7-3 with TRBJ1-1; 10 nucleotides match TRBD1. From germline, CDR1 is SGHTA and CDR2 FQGTGA. The J segment lost 0 bases and the V segment lost 2 bases, leaving 9 bases of the junction unmatched. The CDR3 totals 18 residues. In nucleotides, the CDR3 is TGTGCCAGCAGCTTAGTCCCTTTTGGACAGGGGGTGAACACTGAAGCTTTCTTT. Translated, it gives CASSLVPFGQGVNTEAFF.

The V call is TRBV5-1, the J call TRBJ2-7; TRBD2 is a possible D gene (6 bases). V lost 0 bases and J lost 7, with 20 bases in between. Germline V gene data show CDR1 as SGHRS and CDR2 as YFSETQ. The CDR3 sequence is 16 residues long. This chain's CDR3 is CASSLELATFSGEQYF. The CDR3 DNA reads TGCGCCAGCAGCTTGGAACTAGCCACTTTTTCCGGGGAGCAGTACTTC.

Here the CDR3 DNA reads TGTGCCAGCTCACTTCCGAGCGGGAGAGGGGGGGCCAACGTCCTGACTTTC. This encodes CASSLPSGRGGANVLTF. This sequence joins TRBV18 and TRBJ2-6; 8 positions match TRBD2. Germline CDR1 reads KGHSH; CDR2 reads LQKENI. V dropped 4 bases and J dropped 4; count of bases not matched to a gene: 9. This CDR3 contains 17 residues.

Written as DNA, the CDR3 is TGTGCCATCAGTGAGGCCGGGGGGTCTTCAGATACGCAGTATTTT. The encoded protein is CAISEAGGSSDTQYF. The chain employs TRBV10-3 and TRBJ2-3; 7 bases are shared with TRBD2. After removal of 2 bases from V and 4 bases from J, the junction contained 6 bases not matched to a gene. The CDR3 is made up of 15 amino acids. Germline loops: CDR1 ENHRY, CDR2 SYGVKD.

The rearrangement joins TRBV9 to TRBJ2-7; 7 nucleotides match TRBD1. Trimming at V came to 4 bases and at J to 0 bases, leaving 7 bases not matched to a gene. The CDR3 sequence is 15 residues long. From germline, CDR1 is SGDLS and CDR2 YYNGEE. For the CDR3, the DNA is TGTGCCAGCAGCTTCTCAGGGGGAAGCTCCTACGAGCAGTACTTC. It yields the protein CASSFSGGSSYEQYF.

V is TRBV25-1 and J is TRBJ1-4, with 7 bases identical to TRBD1. V was pared by 3 bases and J by 7 bases, with 8 bases of the junction left unmatched. The CDR3 is 15 residues long. CDR1 is MGHDK and CDR2 is SYGVNS in the germline V gene. The CDR3 sequence is CASSDSTGSGEKLFF. Written as DNA, the CDR3 is TGTGCCAGCAGTGACTCGACAGGGAGTGGTGAAAAACTGTTTTTT.

J is TRBJ1-2 and V is TRBV9, with 12 bases lining up with TRBD1. The germline CDR1 and CDR2 sequences are SGDLS and YYNGEE. The length of the CDR3 is 15 residues. Trimming removed 4 bases from V and 5 bases from J; junction bases left unmatched: 6. Here the CDR3 DNA reads TGTGCCAGCAGCCGGGGACAGGGGGCGGTTTATGGCTACACCTTC. It encodes CASSRGQGAVYGYTF.

The V and J genes are TRBV6-5 and TRBJ1-2; 8 bases map to TRBD1. This CDR3 is built from 14 residues. Germline V gene data show CDR1 as MNHEY and CDR2 as SVGAGI. Trimming at V came to 6 bases and at J to 7 bases, leaving 10 bases not matched to a gene. The CDR3 DNA is TGTGCCAGCAGGCTCCCAGGACAGGGAGGTGGCTACACCTTC. Amino acid sequence: CASRLPGQGGGYTF.

This chain links TRBV7-2 with TRBJ1-2; 7 bases fit TRBD1. Germline CDR1 and CDR2: SGHTA and FQGNSA. The CDR3 has 14 residues. Trimming cost V 5 bases and J 8 bases; bases outside gene matches: 11. The CDR3, as DNA: TGTGCCAGCAGCACCCAACAGGGGCTGAGAGGCTACACCTTC. As protein: CASSTQQGLRGYTF.

V and J are TRBV5-1 and TRBJ2-2, with 7 bases matching TRBD1. This CDR3 spans 18 amino acids. Germline values: CDR1 SGHRS, CDR2 YFSETQ. The V and J ends lost 2 bases and 1 base, in that order; junction bases with no gene match: 11. The CDR3 DNA follows: TGCGCCAGCAGCTTAGGCGATAGGGACAGAATGAACACCGGGGAGCTGTTTTTT. Translation: CASSLGDRDRMNTGELFF.

This clone was detected only once. V and J are TRBV7-9 and TRBJ2-7; TRBD2 matches at 9 bases. With 5 bases clipped from V and 6 bases from J, the junction kept 14 bases outside the gene matches. The CDR3 spans 16 residues. The germline V gene has CDR1 SEHNR and CDR2 FQNEAQ (reference sequence). The CDR3 nucleotides read TGTGCCAGCAGCCGGGTGGGTAGCGGGAGATTTGTCGAGCAGTACTTC. Translated: CASSRVGSGRFVEQYF.

The chain employs TRBV10-3 and TRBJ1-2; D might be TRBD1 (6 bases). The CDR3 is 13 amino acids. Germline V CDR1 and CDR2: ENHRY, SYGVKD. Trimming left V 2 bases short and J 6 bases short, with 10 bases between. The CDR3 region has the DNA TGTGCCATCAGTGAGGAACAGGGCCATGGCTACACCTTC. Translated, it gives CAISEEQGHGYTF.

V is TRBV4-1 and J is TRBJ1-4, with TRBD1 matching over 12 bases. The germline V gene has CDR1 MGHRA and CDR2 YSYEKL. The CDR3 sequence is 17 residues long. V lost 1 base, J lost 4 bases, and 4 bases stayed unmatched. The CDR3 DNA is TGCGCCAGCAGCCAAGGGGACAGGGGGCTTGGTAATGAAAAACTGTTTTTT. This gives the protein CASSQGDRGLGNEKLFF.